What follows are 17 T cell receptor beta chains derived from one specimen sequenced in a study of blood T cell repertoires in COVID-19. TCRdb's table, derived via immunoSEQ multiplex PCR, lists solely in-frame clones and lacks some. The sample has just over 90,000 clones; 90% are singletons. The specimen was peripheral blood. Every receptor here comes from a human donor with active COVID-19. The donor label of this sample is uncertain.

V is TRBV5-1 and J is TRBJ2-5; 8 bases are a match to TRBD2. This CDR3 has 15 residues. CDR1 SGHRS and CDR2 YFSETQ come from the germline V gene. V shed 1 base, J shed 1 base, and the junction held 3 bases outside the gene matches. The CDR3 region is CASSLMGLGQETQYF. The CDR3 DNA is TGCGCCAGCAGCTTGATGGGACTAGGCCAAGAGACCCAGTACTTC.

The chain recombines TRBV6-5 with TRBJ2-7; 7 bases align to TRBD1. The V gene end was trimmed by 5 bases and the J gene end by 9 bases; junction bases not matched to a gene: 13. CDR1 is MNHEY, CDR2 SVGAGI, per germline. The CDR3 sequence is 14 residues long. CDR3 region: CASSRGQEGFRQYF. The CDR3 DNA follows: TGTGCCAGCAGTCGCGGACAGGAAGGGTTTCGGCAGTACTTC.

The V call is TRBV6-6, the J call TRBJ1-1, with no clear D. This CDR3 spans 13 amino acids. Germline loops: CDR1 MNHNY, CDR2 SVGAGI (reference sequence). V was shortened by 2 bases and J by 8 bases, with 12 bases between the two germline ends. The CDR3 is CASSYPETPEAFF. In DNA, the CDR3 is TGTGCCAGCAGTTACCCTGAGACACCGGAAGCTTTCTTT.

This chain joins TRBV6-5 and TRBJ2-5, with 10 positions matching TRBD1. The CDR3 is made up of 15 amino acids. The germline V gene has CDR1 MNHEY and CDR2 SVGAGI. V shed 9 bases, J shed 3 bases, and the junction held 10 bases outside the gene matches. The CDR3 DNA follows: TGTGCCAGTAATCCCGGGACAGGGGTTGAAGAGACCCAGTACTTC. Amino acid sequence: CASNPGTGVEETQYF.

The chain carries TRBV13 and TRBJ2-1, with 7 nucleotides matching TRBD1. CDR1 PRHDT and CDR2 FYEKMQ come from the germline V gene (reference sequence). Trimming removed 3 bases from V and 5 bases from J; junction bases left unmatched: 10. The CDR3 loop spans 16 amino acids. The CDR3 is CASSFGTRDRNNEQFF. In nucleotides, the CDR3 is TGTGCCAGCAGCTTCGGGACCCGGGACAGAAACAATGAGCAGTTCTTC.

This clone was counted a single time. The chain couples TRBV6-5 to TRBJ1-2; 7 nucleotides match TRBD1. CDR1 is MNHEY, CDR2 SVGAGI, per germline. This CDR3 contains 15 residues. Trimming at V came to 6 bases and at J to 2 bases, leaving 9 bases not matched to a gene. The chain's CDR3 is CASRSPTGRNYGYTF. CDR3 bases: TGTGCCAGCAGATCCCCGACAGGGCGGAACTATGGCTACACCTTC.

This clone occurred once. The chain employs TRBV7-2 and TRBJ2-1, with D possibly matching TRBD2 (5 bases). Germline assignment: CDR1 SGHTA and CDR2 FQGNSA. V lost 1 base to trimming and J lost 6 bases, with 13 bases between them. This CDR3 region has 15 residues. The CDR3 sequence: CASSLDPTRANEQFF. DNA for the CDR3: TGTGCCAGCAGCTTAGACCCCACTAGGGCCAATGAGCAGTTCTTC.

This clone showed up just once. The chain couples TRBV5-1 to TRBJ2-5; D remains unclear. The CDR3 is 14 residues long. V lost 5 bases, J lost 3 bases, and 14 bases lay in between. The germline V gene encodes CDR1 SGHRS and CDR2 YFSETQ. The CDR3 protein is CASSPIDNKETQYF. The CDR3 DNA reads as TGCGCCAGCAGTCCGATAGACAACAAAGAGACCCAGTACTTC.

The V gene is TRBV16, the J gene TRBJ2-3; D gene uncertain. The V end was cut by 2 bases, the J end by 1 base, with 7 bases between. CDR3 size: 14 residues. Germline V gene lookup returns CDR1 KGHSY and CDR2 FQNENV. CDR3 DNA sequence: TGTGCCAGCAGCCAAAGACAACGCACAGATACGCAGTATTTT. It translates to CASSQRQRTDTQYF.

This rearrangement joins TRBV24-1 to TRBJ1-2, with 7 bases lining up with TRBD1. J lost 11 bases, V lost 4 bases, and 12 bases had no gene match. Germline values: CDR1 KGHDR, CDR2 SFDVKD. The CDR3 is 14 residues long. The DNA of the CDR3 is TGTGCCACCAGTGAGACAGGGCATCCTATGGCATACACCTTC. Translation gives CATSETGHPMAYTF.

V and J are TRBV4-1 and TRBJ2-3; D is unclear. CDR1 and CDR2 (germline): MGHRA, YSYEKL. Trimming left V 1 base short and J 4 bases short, with 12 bases between. The CDR3 is made up of 15 amino acids. CDR3 DNA sequence: TGCGCCAGCAGCCAAGGTCTAGTAACCCCAGATACGCAGTATTTT. This encodes CASSQGLVTPDTQYF.

The CDR3 sequence is CASSLVSGGLTSYEQYF. The CDR3 DNA is TGTGCCAGCAGCTTAGTTAGCGGGGGCCTTACCTCCTACGAGCAGTACTTC. The J gene is TRBJ2-7, the V gene TRBV7-8, with 9 bases that match TRBD2. This CDR3 has 17 residues. V dropped 1 base and J dropped 0; count of bases not matched to a gene: 7. The V gene's germline CDR1 is SGHVS and CDR2 FQNEAQ.

This clone has a single count. This chain links TRBV18 with TRBJ2-1; maybe TRBD2 (7 bases). CDR3 length equals 15 residues. Germline CDR1 and CDR2: KGHSH and LQKENI. Trimming removed 3 bases at V and 3 bases at J, with 12 bases between. CDR3 sequence: CASSPIRGGYNEQFF. DNA of the CDR3: TGTGCCAGCTCACCTATTAGGGGGGGCTACAATGAGCAGTTCTTC.

The chain is built from TRBV6-5 and TRBJ2-5; 7 nucleotides align to TRBD1. The CDR3 totals 13 residues. V lost 5 bases, J lost 5 bases, and 5 bases stayed unmatched. Germline V gene data show CDR1 as MNHEY and CDR2 as SVGAGI. The CDR3 loop is CASSPDRVETQYF. The CDR3 DNA follows: TGTGCCAGCAGTCCTGACAGGGTTGAGACCCAGTACTTC.

The V gene is TRBV6-5, the J gene TRBJ1-2; TRBD1 is a possible D gene (5 bases). CDR3 length: 16 amino acids. Germline loops: CDR1 MNHEY, CDR2 SVGAGI. Trimming pared 3 bases from V and 7 bases from J, leaving 21 bases between. The DNA for the CDR3 is TGTGCCAGCAGTTATGTGATGCCGGGCCGGGGGGGTGGCTACACCTTC. It yields the protein CASSYVMPGRGGGYTF.

The V gene is TRBV7-8, the J gene TRBJ1-2; 8 bases line up with TRBD1. Trimming at V came to 5 bases and at J to 0 bases, leaving 2 bases not matched to a gene. This CDR3 has 14 amino acids. Germline CDR1 SGHVS, CDR2 FQNEAQ. For the CDR3, the DNA is TGTGCCAGCAGCCGGGGACAGGCTAACTATGGCTACACCTTC. Translation: CASSRGQANYGYTF.

The rearrangement uses TRBV30 and TRBJ2-3; a weak D match, TRBD2 (5 bases). Germline V gene lookup returns CDR1 GTSNPN and CDR2 SVGIG (reference sequence). V dropped 7 bases and J dropped 7 bases, with 18 bases sitting between them. This CDR3 spans 13 amino acids. CDR3 sequence (DNA): TGTGCCTACGCAACTAGTTCACCGTATACGCAGTATTTT. This sequence encodes CAYATSSPYTQYF.